These 20 T cell receptor beta chains were sequenced from one sample in a study of shared clonotypes between healthy human individuals. TCRdb's copy holds only in-frame clones and misses some; the assay was immunoSEQ multiplex PCR. The repertoire consists of around 530,000 clones, with around three quarters occurring once and the leading ten covering approximately 12%. Sequenced material: PBMCs. The receptors were gathered from a middle-aged woman in good health. Some clones in this sample may be carry-over from other donors' samples.

To note about this clone: This same CDR3 is encoded by further DNA sequences in the sample. This chain links TRBV6-5 with TRBJ2-5; 11 bases line up with TRBD2. Germline V gene lookup returns CDR1 MNHEY and CDR2 SVGAGI. With V trimmed by 5 bases and J by 5 bases, 4 bases remained unmatched. This CDR3 is 14 amino acids long. As DNA, the CDR3 is TGTGCCAGCAGTGAAACTAGCGGGAGTGAGACCCAGTACTTC. Amino acids: CASSETSGSETQYF.

This chain links TRBV18 with TRBJ2-2; D is undetermined. CDR3 size: 12 residues. Germline V gene sequence: CDR1 KGHSH, CDR2 LQKENI. The ends were cut back, 0 bases at V and 10 bases at J, with 6 bases in the middle. CDR3 residues: CASSPPGSELFF. CDR3 nucleotides: TGTGCCAGCTCACCACCGGGATCGGAGCTGTTTTTT.

The chain links TRBV10-3 to TRBJ1-1; D not certain. Germline CDR1 is ENHRY and CDR2 is SYGVKD. The V end lost 3 bases, the J end lost 0 bases, and 8 bases lay between the germline ends. The CDR3 is 14 amino acids. CDR3 residues: CAISDHTVNTEAFF. The CDR3 nucleotides read TGTGCCATCAGTGACCACACAGTGAACACTGAAGCTTTCTTT.

This chain joins TRBV9 and TRBJ1-1; D perhaps matches TRBD1 (5 bases). Germline V gene sequence: CDR1 SGDLS, CDR2 YYNGEE. This CDR3 comprises 14 residues. The germline V and J ends were trimmed by 0 bases and 8 bases, with 14 bases remaining between them. The CDR3 DNA reads as TGTGCCAGCAGCGTAGGACCTACGAGGGGAGAAGCTTTCTTT. Protein: CASSVGPTRGEAFF.

This clone was seen once. This chain uses TRBV18 with TRBJ2-1; 7 nucleotides line up with TRBD1. The germline V gene encodes CDR1 KGHSH and CDR2 LQKENI. The CDR3 consists of 14 residues. V trimming: 7 bases; J trimming: 2 bases; junction bases outside the gene matches: 5. The CDR3 here is CASCPTGTYNEQFF. DNA for the CDR3: TGTGCCAGCTGCCCGACAGGGACCTACAATGAGCAGTTCTTC.

The rearrangement links TRBV11-2 to TRBJ2-7; D unclear. This CDR3 contains 13 residues. CDR1 is SGHAT, CDR2 FQNNGV, per germline. With 5 bases removed from V and 6 bases from J, the gap between germline ends came to 14 bases. The CDR3 region has the DNA TGTGCCAGCAGCCCCGACCTAAGGGCCGAGCAGTACTTC. Translation: CASSPDLRAEQYF.

Comments on this clone: Germline is not matched at one junction end, which may reflect a read error. The chain couples TRBV29-1 to TRBJ1-4; D ambiguous. The CDR3 sequence is 13 residues long. Germline V lookup: CDR1 SQVTM, CDR2 ANQGSEA. The CDR3 spells CSVRKPPNEKLLF. DNA of the CDR3: TGCAGCGTCCGAAAGCCTCCGAATGAAAAACTGCTTTTT. Drawing the rest from reference TRBV29-1 and TRBJ1-4, the complete variable domain is SAVISQKPSRDICQRGTSLTIQCQVDSQVTMMFWYRQQPGQSLTLIATANQGSEATYESGFVIDKFPISRPNLTFSTLTVSNMSPEDSSIYLCSVRKPPNEKLLFGSGTQLSVL.

A word on this clone: It may be a read error: a sequence one base away is much more abundant. Other nucleotide sequences from this sample produce the same CDR3. The V and J genes are TRBV28 and TRBJ1-5; D perhaps matches TRBD1 (5 bases). CDR1 is MDHEN and CDR2 is SYDVKM in the germline V gene. Trimming cost V 2 bases and J 5 bases, with 7 bases left between them. The CDR3 covers 13 residues. DNA of the CDR3: TGTGCCAGCAGTTTAACGGGGGATCAGCCCCAGCATTTT. As protein: CASSLTGDQPQHF.

This chain connects TRBV30 to TRBJ1-5; D unresolved. Germline values: CDR1 GTSNPN, CDR2 SVGIG (reference sequence). This CDR3 spans 13 amino acids. Trimming removed 1 base from V and 3 bases from J, with 7 bases in between. The CDR3 here is CAWSDSYNQPQHF. In DNA, the CDR3 is TGTGCCTGGAGTGACAGTTACAATCAGCCCCAGCATTTT. The full variable domain, in which reference TRBV30 and TRBJ1-5 provide the parts outside the CDR3, is SQTIHQWPATLVQPVGSPLSLECTVEGTSNPNLYWYRQAAGRGLQLLFYSVGIGQISSEVPQNLSASRPQDRQFILSSKKLLLSDSGFYLCAWSDSYNQPQHFGDGTRLSIL.

Only a few counts were recorded for this clone. This sequence joins TRBV6-6 and TRBJ1-5; 9 nucleotides agree with TRBD1. CDR3 length: 14 residues. CDR1 is MNHNY, CDR2 SVGAGI, per germline (reference sequence). J was trimmed by 6 bases and V by 6 bases; bases with no gene match: 6. CDR3 sequence: CASSPTGGSQPQHF. The CDR3, as DNA: TGTGCCAGCAGCCCCACAGGGGGCAGTCAGCCCCAGCATTTT.

The chain carries TRBV11-3 and TRBJ2-5; 8 bases are a match to TRBD1. V was pared by 5 bases and J by 0 bases, with 5 bases of the junction left unmatched. Looked up from germline, CDR1 is SGHNT and CDR2 is YENEEA. This CDR3 contains 15 residues. For the CDR3, the DNA is TGTGCCAGCAGCAAAGGACAGGGCAACCAAGAGACCCAGTACTTC. Encoded protein: CASSKGQGNQETQYF.

This clone appeared many times. Additional DNA sequences in this sample encode the identical CDR3. The V call is TRBV6-6, the J call TRBJ1-4; D is perhaps TRBD1 (5 bases). V was trimmed by 1 base and J by 11 bases, leaving 11 bases between them. Per the germline V gene, CDR1 is MNHNY and CDR2 is SVGAGI (reference sequence). The CDR3 is made up of 13 amino acids. The CDR3 reads CASSYFRGEKLFF. The DNA of the CDR3 is TGTGCCAGCAGTTACTTTAGGGGTGAGAAACTGTTTTTT.

J is TRBJ2-7 and V is TRBV13, with TRBD2 identical over 9 bases. CDR1 and CDR2 (germline): PRHDT, FYEKMQ (reference sequence). The CDR3 covers 15 residues. Trimming at V came to 0 bases and at J to 4 bases, leaving 4 bases not matched to a gene. The CDR3 sequence: CASSLGRTSVYEQYF. The DNA for the CDR3 is TGTGCCAGCAGCTTAGGAAGGACTAGCGTGTACGAGCAGTACTTC.

V gene TRBV14 combines with J gene TRBJ1-1, with a possible D match to TRBD1 (5 bases). Trimming shortened V by 3 bases and J by 1 base, and 12 bases separated the two germline ends. The length of the CDR3 is 15 residues. The germline CDR1 and CDR2 sequences are SGHDN and FVKESK. The CDR3 DNA follows: TGTGCCAGCAGCCACCTCGGGACGGCGAACACTGAAGCTTTCTTT. Its translation is CASSHLGTANTEAFF.

This clone was counted a single time. It is likely a read error: a sequence one base away is far more abundant. The chain is built from TRBV6-1 and TRBJ2-7, with 9 nucleotides matching TRBD1. The CDR3 totals 15 residues. Germline V CDR1 and CDR2: MNHNS, SASEGT. Unmatched junction bases numbered 7, after V lost 5 bases and J lost 2 bases. The CDR3 region has the DNA TGTGCCAGCAGTTTTGAGGGACAGGGACCCTACGAGCAGTACTTC. It yields the protein CASSFEGQGPYEQYF.

The V and J genes are TRBV29-1 and TRBJ2-1; 7 nucleotides agree with TRBD1. This CDR3 comprises 14 residues. V dropped 7 bases and J dropped 0; count of bases not matched to a gene: 6. The V gene's germline CDR1 is SQVTM and CDR2 ANQGSEA. In nucleotides, the CDR3 is TGCAGCGCTGAGGGGGCTGGCTCCTACAATGAGCAGTTCTTC. Translation gives CSAEGAGSYNEQFF.

V is TRBV5-8 and J is TRBJ2-3, with D tentatively TRBD2 (5 bases). Trimming pared 3 bases from V and 8 bases from J, leaving 16 bases between. CDR3 size: 14 residues. Germline-derived CDR1 and CDR2 are SGHTS and YDEGEE. The CDR3 nucleotides are TGTGCCAGCAGCTCCTCCTCGGGGAGCTTTACGCAGTATTTT. Amino acids: CASSSSSGSFTQYF. Looking up the rest from reference TRBV5-8 and TRBJ2-3 gives the full variable domain: EAGVTQSPTHLIKTRGQQATLRCSPISGHTSVYWYQQALGLGLQFLLWYDEGEERNRGNFPPRFSGRQFPNYSSELNVNALELEDSALYLCASSSSSGSFTQYFGPGTRLTVL.

CDR3 in DNA: TGCAGCGTGTTGCACGCGGGAGTAGGAGAGACCCAGTACTTC. Encoded protein: CSVLHAGVGETQYF. This sequence joins TRBV29-1 and TRBJ2-5; 7 nucleotides align to TRBD2. Trimming took 6 bases from V and 4 from J; bases not matched to a gene: 11. Per the germline V gene, CDR1 is SQVTM and CDR2 is ANQGSEA. This CDR3 has 14 amino acids.

The CDR3 DNA reads TGTGCCAGCAGCTTACCTGGACTAGAGGTGTTCTTC. Residues: CASSLPGLEVFF. V usage is TRBV7-9 and J usage is TRBJ2-1; 7 nucleotides match TRBD2. The CDR3 has 12 residues. Germline assignment: CDR1 SEHNR and CDR2 FQNEAQ (reference sequence). V was pared by 2 bases and J by 15 bases, with 7 bases of the junction left unmatched.

The V call is TRBV7-9, the J call TRBJ1-1; D unclear. Germline V gives CDR1 SEHNR, CDR2 FQNEAQ (reference sequence). Trimming removed 0 bases from V and 3 bases from J, with 11 bases in between. The CDR3 loop spans 15 amino acids. For the CDR3, the DNA is TGTGCCAGCAGCTTAGCTAAGGACGGAGACACTGAAGCTTTCTTT. It translates to CASSLAKDGDTEAFF.